The T cell receptor beta chain under discussion was sequenced for a study of beta chain features in type 1 diabetes. Reverse transcription of all isolated RNA meant that expressed TCRB transcripts were sequenced. Several million reads was the average for naive, central memory and regulatory T cell samples. The assay was immunoSEQ multiplex PCR, and TCRdb's table has in-frame clones only and misses some. The sample lists nearly 350,000 clones, less than 10% occurring once. This clone has more than one count but fewer than ten. Blood was drawn once from each donor into heparinised tubes. The draws averaged around 120 mL. The CDR3 extends over 14 amino acids. Trimming pared 1 base from V and 2 bases from J, leaving 8 bases between. Germline values: CDR1 SGHVS, CDR2 FNYEAQ.

J is TRBJ1-1 and V is TRBV7-6; D may be TRBD1 (5 bases). The source is a woman aged 18-29 years in good health. Sample: central memory CD4+ T cells from blood. Written as DNA, the CDR3 is TGTGCCAGCAGCTTAGTTGGGGGAAACACTGAAGCTTTCTTT. This encodes CASSLVGGNTEAFF.